A selection of T cell receptor beta chains follows, all from one sample in a study of shared clonotypes between healthy human individuals. Some clones are missing from TCRdb's copy, which holds only in-frame ones; the method was immunoSEQ multiplex PCR. The sample has around 700,000 clones, around 78% seen once; the top ten hold 1.5% to 2%. The sample was memory CD4+ T cells sorted from blood. The receptors here all came from a woman in her 30s in good health. The CDR3 runs from the conserved cysteine through the conserved F or W. The D gene is left open where the match is weak. Clone size is shown for a subset of rows, as once, few, many or a class of expanded clone.

>NA|TRBJ1-1|NA|TRBV29-1
TGCAGCGCTGGGTCGGAAGCTTTCTTT
CSAGSEAFF
>NA|TRBJ1-3|NA|TRBV28
TGTGCCAGCGCCCTTCACGCAGCTGGAAACACCATATATTTT
CASALHAAGNTIYF
>NA|TRBJ2-1|TRBD2|TRBV9
TGTGCCAGCAGCGTAGCAGGTAGCGGGGGGCTTTATGAGCAGTTCTTC
CASSVAGSGGLYEQFF
>NA|TRBJ1-4|NA|TRBV19
TGTGCCAGTAGCTACCCTGACCAGGGTTTTGCGACTAATGAAAAACTGTTTTTT
CASSYPDQGFATNEKLFF
>NA|TRBJ2-3|NA|TRBV7-3
TGTGCCAGCAGCACTAGTGTTCAAGATACGCAGTATTTT
CASSTSVQDTQYF
>once|TRBJ2-5|NA|TRBV7-2
TGTGCCAGCAGCCCACACAGAGGGGGGGCCAAGACCCAGTACTTC
CASSPHRGGAKTQYF
>NA|TRBJ1-5|TRBD1|TRBV10-3
TGTGCCATCAGTGAACAAGGACAGGGGGGGCTTCAGCCCCAGCATTTT
CAISEQGQGGLQPQHF
>many|TRBJ1-2|NA|TRBV2
TGTGCCAGCATGAAAGGGGCCAACTTAAGGGGTGGCTACACCTTC
CASMKGANLRGGYTF
>once|TRBJ2-4|NA|TRBV14
TGTGCCAGCAGCCAGGGGGGCAGGATGGCCAAAAACATTCAGTACTTC
CASSQGGRMAKNIQYF
>NA|TRBJ2-5|NA|TRBV7-9
TGTGCCAGCAGCTTAGTGCTGGGGGTAGGGCAAGAGACCCAGTACTTC
CASSLVLGVGQETQYF
>NA|TRBJ1-1|NA|TRBV2
TGTGCCAGCAGTGAAAGACGGAAGAACACTGAAGCTTTCTTT
CASSERRKNTEAFF
>NA|TRBJ1-1|TRBD1|TRBV6-6
TGTGCCAGCAGTTTTGTACAGGGGGATCCTGAAGCTTTCTTT
CASSFVQGDPEAFF
>few|TRBJ2-7|TRBD2|TRBV29-1
TGCAGCGTTGATTCACTAGCGGGAGGAAGCCCCCGGTACGAGCAGTACTTC
CSVDSLAGGSPRYEQYF
>NA|TRBJ1-4|NA|TRBV4-2
TGTGCCAGCAGCCAAGAGTTTCGGGAAAAACTGTTTTTT
CASSQEFREKLFF
>NA|TRBJ2-2|TRBD2|TRBV19
TGTGCCAGTAGTCTCGGACTAGCGGGAGTAGTCACCGGGGAGCTGTTTTTT
CASSLGLAGVVTGELFF
>NA|TRBJ1-2|TRBD1|TRBV28
TGTGCCAGCAGCCTTCGACAGGGTGGTGGCTACACCTTC
CASSLRQGGGYTF
>NA|TRBJ1-2|TRBD1|TRBV6-5
TGTGCCAGCAGGACAGGGGGGGCTGGCTACACCTTC
CASRTGGAGYTF
>NA|TRBJ1-4|TRBD1|TRBV19
TGTGCCAGTAGTATTCGGCGGACAGGGTTAGATGAAAAACTGTTTTTT
CASSIRRTGLDEKLFF
>NA|TRBJ1-2|NA|TRBV19
TGTGCCAGTAGTACACAGGGAGGCTATGGCTACACCTTC
CASSTQGGYGYTF
>NA|TRBJ1-1|TRBD1|TRBV10-3
TGTGCCATCAGTGCATCACCGGGACAGGGGATGAACACTGAAGCTTTCTTT
CAISASPGQGMNTEAFF
>NA|TRBJ1-5|NA|TRBV5-1
TGCGCCAGCAGCTTGGTCGGGGGGGATCAGCCCCAGCATTTT
CASSLVGGDQPQHF
>NA|TRBJ2-7|NA|TRBV5-1
TGCGCCAGCGGGGCTCTGGGGGGCTCCTACGAGCAGTACTTC
CASGALGGSYEQYF
>NA|TRBJ1-2|NA|TRBV19
TGTGCCAGTAGTATCGGCCCAGCGGCTAACTATGGCTACACCTTC
CASSIGPAANYGYTF
>once|TRBJ2-2|NA|TRBV27
TGTGCCAGCAGAGGGGGGCCCACCTTGGACACCGGGGAGCTGTTTTTT
CASRGGPTLDTGELFF
>once|TRBJ1-5|NA|TRBV10-1
TGCGCCAGCAGTGATGGGGGGGACAGCAATCAGCCCCAGCATTTT
CASSDGGDSNQPQHF
>few|TRBJ1-2|TRBD1|TRBV14
TGTGCCAGCAGCCATTTACAGGGGGCTCGCTACACCTTC
CASSHLQGARYTF
>NA|TRBJ2-7|NA|TRBV28
TGTGCCAGCAGCTCCGGGACCTCTGAGCAGTACTTC
CASSSGTSEQYF
>NA|TRBJ1-1|NA|TRBV18
TGTGCCAGCTCGCTTGGGACGGAAAACACTGAAGCTTTCTTT
CASSLGTENTEAFF
>NA|TRBJ1-4|NA|TRBV29-1
TGCAGCGTTGAAAGTGCGGATGAAAAACTGTTTTTT
CSVESADEKLFF
>few|TRBJ1-1|TRBD1|TRBV4-2
TGTGCCAGCAGCCAAGACAGGGGGCGAAACACTGAAGCTTTCTTT
CASSQDRGRNTEAFF
>few|TRBJ1-5|NA|TRBV30
TGTGCCTGGAGTGCCCCTGGTGGGACTCAGCCCCAGCATTTT
CAWSAPGGTQPQHF
>NA|TRBJ2-1|NA|TRBV19
TGTGCCAGTAGTATGGCAGTAACATACAATGAGCAGTTCTTC
CASSMAVTYNEQFF
>NA|TRBJ2-1|NA|TRBV5-8
TGTGCCAGCAGCTTGTATGGGCTTGCCGAGCAGTTCTTC
CASSLYGLAEQFF
>once|TRBJ2-3|TRBD2|TRBV2
TGTGCCAGCCAGGAGCGGGAGGACACAGATACGCAGTATTTT
CASQEREDTDTQYF
>NA|TRBJ1-3|NA|TRBV29-1
TGCAGCGTCAGGGGTCCTGGAAACACCATATATTTT
CSVRGPGNTIYF
>NA|TRBJ2-1|TRBD2|TRBV5-1
TGCGCCAGCAGCTTGTCCGGAAGTGGACTAGCGCAGAATGAGCAGTTCTTC
CASSLSGSGLAQNEQFF
>many|TRBJ2-5|NA|TRBV29-1
TGCAGCTCCGGGATATCGGAGACCCAGTACTTC
CSSGISETQYF
>NA|TRBJ2-7|TRBD2|TRBV10-2
TGCGCCACCCGGACTAGCGGGCCCTACGAGCAGTACTTC
CATRTSGPYEQYF
>few|TRBJ1-1|NA|TRBV27
TGTGCCAGCAGCCGGGGTTTTCCGTCATCCGCTGAAGCTTTCTTT
CASSRGFPSSAEAFF
>NA|TRBJ2-3|NA|TRBV21-1
TGTGCCAGCAGCAAAAGGCGTACAACCGATACGCAGTATTTT
CASSKRRTTDTQYF
>NA|TRBJ1-5|NA|TRBV2
TGTGCCAGCAGTGAAGCAAGAGGGGGTAGCAATCAGCCCCAGCATTTT
CASSEARGGSNQPQHF
>NA|TRBJ2-1|TRBD2|TRBV19
TGTGCCAGTAGTCCCGGGACTACCTCCTACAATGAGCAGTTCTTC
CASSPGTTSYNEQFF
>NA|TRBJ2-3|TRBD2|TRBV28
TGTGCCAGCAGTTCAGCGGGAGGTCTCTCAGATACGCAGTATTTT
CASSSAGGLSDTQYF
>NA|TRBJ2-5|TRBD2|TRBV4-1
TGCGCCAGCAGCCAGACCGGGACTAGCGGGAGTGAGACCCAGTACTTC
CASSQTGTSGSETQYF
>NA|TRBJ2-4|NA|TRBV19
TGTGCCAGTACTACTCCGACAGCTAACCTAGCCAAAAACATTCAGTACTTC
CASTTPTANLAKNIQYF
>NA|TRBJ2-1|TRBD2|TRBV7-3
TGTGCCAGCAGCTTAATGGCGGGAGGGGTTCTCGATGAGCAGTTCTTC
CASSLMAGGVLDEQFF
>NA|TRBJ2-3|NA|TRBV21-1
TGTGCCAGCAGCAAAAAGGGGGAAGATACGCAGTATTTT
CASSKKGEDTQYF